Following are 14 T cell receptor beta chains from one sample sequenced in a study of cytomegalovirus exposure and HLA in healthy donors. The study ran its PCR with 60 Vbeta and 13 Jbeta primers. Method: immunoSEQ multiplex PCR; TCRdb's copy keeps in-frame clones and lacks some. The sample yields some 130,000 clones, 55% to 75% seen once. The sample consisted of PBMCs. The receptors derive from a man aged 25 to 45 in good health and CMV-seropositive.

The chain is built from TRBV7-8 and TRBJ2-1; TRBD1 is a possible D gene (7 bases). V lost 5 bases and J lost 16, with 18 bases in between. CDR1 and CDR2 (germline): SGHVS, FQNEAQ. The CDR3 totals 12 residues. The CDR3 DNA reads TGTGCCAGCAGCCCAGACAGGGCGGCGGGATTCTTC. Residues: CASSPDRAAGFF.

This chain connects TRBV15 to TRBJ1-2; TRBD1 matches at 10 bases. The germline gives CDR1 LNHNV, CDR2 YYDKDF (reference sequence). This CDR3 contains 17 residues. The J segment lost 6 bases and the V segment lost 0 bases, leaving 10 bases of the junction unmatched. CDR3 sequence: CATSREVAGQGFNGYTF. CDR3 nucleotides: TGTGCCACCAGCAGAGAGGTTGCGGGACAGGGGTTCAATGGCTACACCTTC.

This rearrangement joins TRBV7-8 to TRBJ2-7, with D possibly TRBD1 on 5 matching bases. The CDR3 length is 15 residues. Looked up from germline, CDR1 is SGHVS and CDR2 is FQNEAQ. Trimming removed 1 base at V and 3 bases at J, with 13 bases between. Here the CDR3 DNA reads TGTGCCAGCAGCTTAGTCGCAGGGAAAAACTACGAGCAGTACTTC. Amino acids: CASSLVAGKNYEQYF. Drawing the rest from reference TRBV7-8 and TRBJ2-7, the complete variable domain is GAGVSQSPRYKVAKRGQDVALRCDPISGHVSLFWYQQALGQGPEFLTYFQNEAQLDKSGLPSDRFFAERPEGSVSTLKIQRTQQEDSAVYLCASSLVAGKNYEQYFGPGTRLTVT.

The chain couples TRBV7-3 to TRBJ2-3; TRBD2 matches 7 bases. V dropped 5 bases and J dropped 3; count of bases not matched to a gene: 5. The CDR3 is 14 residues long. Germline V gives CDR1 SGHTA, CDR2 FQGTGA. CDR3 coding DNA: TGTGCCAGCAGCCGGGGCGGGAGTACAGATACGCAGTATTTT. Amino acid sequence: CASSRGGSTDTQYF.

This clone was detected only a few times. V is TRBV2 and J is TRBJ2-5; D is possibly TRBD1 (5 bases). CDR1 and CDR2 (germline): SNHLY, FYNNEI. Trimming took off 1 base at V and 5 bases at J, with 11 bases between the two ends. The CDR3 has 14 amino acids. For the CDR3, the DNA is TGTGCCAGCAGTGAAGGCAGGGTTTACGAGACCCAGTACTTC. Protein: CASSEGRVYETQYF.

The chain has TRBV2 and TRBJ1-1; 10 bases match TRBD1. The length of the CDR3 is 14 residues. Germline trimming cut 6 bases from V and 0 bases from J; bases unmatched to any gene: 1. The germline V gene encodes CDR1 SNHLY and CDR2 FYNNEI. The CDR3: CASRGQGLNTEAFF. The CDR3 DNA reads TGTGCCAGCAGGGGACAGGGGTTGAACACTGAAGCTTTCTTT.

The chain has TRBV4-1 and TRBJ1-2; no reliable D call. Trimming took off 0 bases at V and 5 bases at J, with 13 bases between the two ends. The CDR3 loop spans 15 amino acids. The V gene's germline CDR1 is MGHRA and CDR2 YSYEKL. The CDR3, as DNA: TGCGCCAGCAGCCAAGAGTGGGAAGCGGATTATGGCTACACCTTC. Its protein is CASSQEWEADYGYTF.

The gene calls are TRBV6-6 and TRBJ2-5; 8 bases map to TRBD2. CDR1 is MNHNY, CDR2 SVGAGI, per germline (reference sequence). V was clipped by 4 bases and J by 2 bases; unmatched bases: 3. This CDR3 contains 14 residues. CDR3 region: CASSSGGGQETQYF. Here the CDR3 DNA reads TGTGCCAGCAGTTCCGGGGGGGGACAAGAGACCCAGTACTTC.

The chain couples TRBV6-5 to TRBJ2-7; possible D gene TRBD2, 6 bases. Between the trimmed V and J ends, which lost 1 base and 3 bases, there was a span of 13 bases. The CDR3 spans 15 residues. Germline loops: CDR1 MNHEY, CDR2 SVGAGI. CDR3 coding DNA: TGTGCCAGCAGTTACTACGGAGTGGAGGGCTACGAGCAGTACTTC. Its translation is CASSYYGVEGYEQYF.

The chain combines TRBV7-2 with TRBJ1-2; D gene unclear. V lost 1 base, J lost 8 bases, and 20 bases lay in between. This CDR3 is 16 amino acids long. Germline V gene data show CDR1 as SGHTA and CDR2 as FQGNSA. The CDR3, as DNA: TGTGCCAGCAGCTTAGAGGTTTACGGGGTCGATCACGGCTACACCTTC. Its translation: CASSLEVYGVDHGYTF. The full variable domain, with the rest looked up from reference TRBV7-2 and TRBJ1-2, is GAGVSQSPSNKVTEKGKDVELRCDPISGHTALYWYRQSLGQGLEFLIYFQGNSAPDKSGLPSDRFSAERTGGSVSTLTIQRTQQEDSAVYLCASSLEVYGVDHGYTFGSGTRLTVV.

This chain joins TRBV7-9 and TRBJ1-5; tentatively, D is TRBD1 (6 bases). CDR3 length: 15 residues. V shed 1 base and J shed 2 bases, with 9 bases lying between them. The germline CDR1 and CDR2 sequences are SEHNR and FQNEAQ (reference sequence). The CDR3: CASSLEGVGNQPQHF. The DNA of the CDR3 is TGTGCCAGCAGCTTAGAGGGGGTAGGCAATCAGCCCCAGCATTTT.

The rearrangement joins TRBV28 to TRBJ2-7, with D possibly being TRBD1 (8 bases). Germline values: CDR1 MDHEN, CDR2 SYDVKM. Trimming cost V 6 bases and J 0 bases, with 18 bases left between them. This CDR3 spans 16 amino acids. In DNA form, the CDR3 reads TGTGCCAGCAGGTACGGGGGGACAGGAGGCTCCTACGAGCAGTACTTC. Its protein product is CASRYGGTGGSYEQYF.

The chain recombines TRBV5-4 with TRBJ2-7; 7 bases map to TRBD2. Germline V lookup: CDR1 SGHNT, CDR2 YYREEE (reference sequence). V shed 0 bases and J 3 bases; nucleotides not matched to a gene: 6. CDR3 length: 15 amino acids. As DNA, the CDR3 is TGTGCCAGCAGCTTGGCGGGCGGGAGTAACTACGAGCAGTACTTC. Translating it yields CASSLAGGSNYEQYF.

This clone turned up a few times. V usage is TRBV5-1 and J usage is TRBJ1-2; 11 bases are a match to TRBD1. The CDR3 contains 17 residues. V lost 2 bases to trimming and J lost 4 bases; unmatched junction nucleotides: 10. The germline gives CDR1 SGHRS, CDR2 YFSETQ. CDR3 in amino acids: CASSLGQGALRGYGYTF. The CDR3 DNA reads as TGCGCCAGCAGCTTAGGACAGGGGGCGTTACGGGGCTATGGCTACACCTTC.